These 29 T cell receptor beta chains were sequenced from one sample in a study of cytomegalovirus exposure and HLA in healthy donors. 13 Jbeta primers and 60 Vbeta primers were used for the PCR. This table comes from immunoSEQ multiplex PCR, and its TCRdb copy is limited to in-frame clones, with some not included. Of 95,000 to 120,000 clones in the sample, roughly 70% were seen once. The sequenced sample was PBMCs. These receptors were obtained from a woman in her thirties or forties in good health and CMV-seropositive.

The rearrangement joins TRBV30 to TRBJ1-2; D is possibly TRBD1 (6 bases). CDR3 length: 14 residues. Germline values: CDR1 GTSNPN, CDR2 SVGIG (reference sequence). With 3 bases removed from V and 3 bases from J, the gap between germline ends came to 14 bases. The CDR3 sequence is CAWRTDRHHYGYTF. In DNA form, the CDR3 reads TGTGCCTGGAGAACAGACAGGCACCACTATGGCTACACCTTC.

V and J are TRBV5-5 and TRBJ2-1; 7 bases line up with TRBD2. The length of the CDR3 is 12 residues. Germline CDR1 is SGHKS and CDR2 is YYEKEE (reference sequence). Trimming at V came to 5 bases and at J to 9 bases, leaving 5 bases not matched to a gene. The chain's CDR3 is CASRGGSVEQFF. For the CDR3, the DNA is TGTGCCAGCAGGGGCGGGAGCGTTGAGCAGTTCTTC.

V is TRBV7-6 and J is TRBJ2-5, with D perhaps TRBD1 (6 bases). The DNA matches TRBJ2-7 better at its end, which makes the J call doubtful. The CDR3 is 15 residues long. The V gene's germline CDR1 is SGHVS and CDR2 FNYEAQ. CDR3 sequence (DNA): TGTGCCAGCAGCTTAGGTCAGGGGTTATCCTACGAGCAGTACTTC. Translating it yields CASSLGQGLSYEQYF.

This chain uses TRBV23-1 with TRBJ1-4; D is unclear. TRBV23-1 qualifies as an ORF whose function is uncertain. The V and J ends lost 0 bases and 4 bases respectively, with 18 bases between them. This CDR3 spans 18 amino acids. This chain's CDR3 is CASSQSLRTLNLNEKLFF. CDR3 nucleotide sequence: TGCGCCAGCAGTCAATCTCTCAGGACTCTTAATCTTAATGAAAAACTGTTTTTT.

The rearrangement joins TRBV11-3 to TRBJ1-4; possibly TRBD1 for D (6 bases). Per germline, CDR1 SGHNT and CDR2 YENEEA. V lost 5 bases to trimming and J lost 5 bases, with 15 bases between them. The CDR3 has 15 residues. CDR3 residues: CASSPRTAKNEKLFF. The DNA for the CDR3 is TGTGCCAGCAGCCCGCGGACAGCCAAGAATGAAAAACTGTTTTTT.

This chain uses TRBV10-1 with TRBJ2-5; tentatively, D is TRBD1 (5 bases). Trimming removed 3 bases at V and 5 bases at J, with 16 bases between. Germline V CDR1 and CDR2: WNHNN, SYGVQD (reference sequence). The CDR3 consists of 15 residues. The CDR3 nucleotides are TGCGCCAGCAGTGATGACAGAGAAAAAAGGGAGACCCAGTACTTC. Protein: CASSDDREKRETQYF.

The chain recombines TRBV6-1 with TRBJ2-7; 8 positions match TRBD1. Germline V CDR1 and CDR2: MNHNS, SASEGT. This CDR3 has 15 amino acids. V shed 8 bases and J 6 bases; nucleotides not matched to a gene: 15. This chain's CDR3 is CASYPLGQGFSEQYF. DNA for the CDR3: TGTGCCAGCTACCCTCTTGGACAGGGATTTTCCGAGCAGTACTTC.

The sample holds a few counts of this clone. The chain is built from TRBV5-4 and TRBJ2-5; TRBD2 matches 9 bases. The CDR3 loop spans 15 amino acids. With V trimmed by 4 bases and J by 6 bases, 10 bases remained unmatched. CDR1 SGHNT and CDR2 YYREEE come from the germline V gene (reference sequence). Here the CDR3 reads CASSQAGGPSQTQYF. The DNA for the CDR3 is TGTGCCAGCAGCCAAGCGGGAGGCCCCTCTCAGACCCAGTACTTC.

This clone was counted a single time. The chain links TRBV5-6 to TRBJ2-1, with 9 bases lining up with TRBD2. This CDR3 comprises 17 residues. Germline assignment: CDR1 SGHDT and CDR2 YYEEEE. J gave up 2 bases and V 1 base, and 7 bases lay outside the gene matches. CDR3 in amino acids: CASSLIFSGSTYNEQFF. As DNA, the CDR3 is TGTGCCAGCAGCTTGATTTTTAGCGGGAGTACCTACAATGAGCAGTTCTTC.

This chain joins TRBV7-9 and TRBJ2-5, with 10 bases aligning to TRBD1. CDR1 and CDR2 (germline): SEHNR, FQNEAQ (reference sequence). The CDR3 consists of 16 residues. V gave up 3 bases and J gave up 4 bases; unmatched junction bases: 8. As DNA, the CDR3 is TGTGCCAGCAGCTTCTGGACAGGGGGTCCAGGAGAGACCCAGTACTTC. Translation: CASSFWTGGPGETQYF. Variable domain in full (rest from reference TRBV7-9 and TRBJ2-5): DTGVSQNPRHKITKRGQNVTFRCDPISEHNRLYWYRQTLGQGPEFLTYFQNEAQLEKSRLLSDRFSAERPKGSFSTLEIQRTEQGDSAMYLCASSFWTGGPGETQYFGPGTRLLVL.

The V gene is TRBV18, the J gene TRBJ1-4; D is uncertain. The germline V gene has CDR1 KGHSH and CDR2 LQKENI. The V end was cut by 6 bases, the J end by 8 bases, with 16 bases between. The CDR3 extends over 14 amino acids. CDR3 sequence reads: CASSRTPLEEKLFF. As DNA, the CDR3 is TGTGCCAGCTCGCGGACTCCCCTGGAGGAAAAACTGTTTTTT.

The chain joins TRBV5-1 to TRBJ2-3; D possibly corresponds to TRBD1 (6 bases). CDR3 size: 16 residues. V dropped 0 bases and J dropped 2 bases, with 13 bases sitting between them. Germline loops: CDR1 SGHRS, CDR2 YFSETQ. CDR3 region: CASSLVGTRSTDTQYF. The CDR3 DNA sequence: TGCGCCAGCAGCTTGGTCGGGACAAGATCCACAGATACGCAGTATTTT.

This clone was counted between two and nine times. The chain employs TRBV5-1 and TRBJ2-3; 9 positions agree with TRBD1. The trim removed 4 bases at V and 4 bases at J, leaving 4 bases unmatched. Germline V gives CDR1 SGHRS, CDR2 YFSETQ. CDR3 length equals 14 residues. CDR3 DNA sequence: TGCGCCAGCAGCGGGGGACAGGGTGCAGATACGCAGTATTTT. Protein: CASSGGQGADTQYF.

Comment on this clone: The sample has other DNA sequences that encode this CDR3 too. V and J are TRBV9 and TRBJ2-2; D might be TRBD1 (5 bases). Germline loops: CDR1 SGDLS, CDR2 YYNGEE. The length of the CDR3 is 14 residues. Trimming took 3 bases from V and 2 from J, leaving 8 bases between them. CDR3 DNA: TGTGCCAGCAGCGCCAGGGTTAACACCGGGGAGCTGTTTTTT. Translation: CASSARVNTGELFF.

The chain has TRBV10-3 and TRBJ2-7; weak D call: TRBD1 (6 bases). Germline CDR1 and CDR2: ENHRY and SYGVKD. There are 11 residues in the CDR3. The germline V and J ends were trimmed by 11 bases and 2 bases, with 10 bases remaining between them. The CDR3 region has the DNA TGTGCCTCATCAGGGGCCTACGAGCAGTACTTC. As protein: CASSGAYEQYF.

The CDR3 spells CASSWFPTGDQETQYF. The CDR3 bases are TGCGCCAGCAGCTGGTTCCCGACAGGAGATCAAGAGACCCAGTACTTC. The J gene is TRBJ2-5, the V gene TRBV5-1; maybe TRBD1 (6 bases). In germline, CDR1 is SGHRS, CDR2 YFSETQ. The CDR3 totals 16 residues. V was trimmed by 3 bases and J by 2 bases, leaving 17 bases between them.

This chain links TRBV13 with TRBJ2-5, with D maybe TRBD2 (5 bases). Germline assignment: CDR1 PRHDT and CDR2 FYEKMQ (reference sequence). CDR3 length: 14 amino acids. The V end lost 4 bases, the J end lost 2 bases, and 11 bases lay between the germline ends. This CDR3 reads CASSWQRRQETQYF. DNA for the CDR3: TGTGCCAGCAGCTGGCAGCGGCGGCAAGAGACCCAGTACTTC.

The CDR3, as DNA: TGTGCCAGCCGACTAGCGGGCGATGAGCAGTTCTTC. As protein: CASRLAGDEQFF. The V call is TRBV2, the J call TRBJ2-1; 10 positions match TRBD2. Trimming at V came to 8 bases and at J to 8 bases, leaving 3 bases not matched to a gene. This CDR3 spans 12 amino acids. Germline CDR1 reads SNHLY; CDR2 reads FYNNEI.

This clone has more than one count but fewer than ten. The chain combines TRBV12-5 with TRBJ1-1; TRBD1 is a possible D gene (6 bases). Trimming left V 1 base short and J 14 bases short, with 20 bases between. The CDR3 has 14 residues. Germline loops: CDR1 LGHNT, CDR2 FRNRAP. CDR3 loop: CASGLATGGQPKFF. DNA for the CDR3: TGTGCTAGTGGTTTGGCGACGGGAGGACAGCCTAAATTCTTT.

The CDR3 loop reads CASSLTVAAKETQYF. CDR3 DNA: TGTGCCAGTAGCCTTACGGTTGCGGCCAAAGAGACCCAGTACTTC. The chain combines TRBV19 with TRBJ2-5; D remains ambiguous. Germline V CDR1 and CDR2: LNHDA, SQIVND (reference sequence). V lost 6 bases and J 3 bases, leaving 17 bases between the germline ends. The CDR3 has 15 amino acids.

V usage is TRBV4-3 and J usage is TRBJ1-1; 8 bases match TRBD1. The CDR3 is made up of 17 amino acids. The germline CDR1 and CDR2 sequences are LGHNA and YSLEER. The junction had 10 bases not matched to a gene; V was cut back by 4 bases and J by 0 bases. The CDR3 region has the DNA TGCGCCAGCAGCCGCACACCCAGGGGGCTAATGAACACTGAAGCTTTCTTT. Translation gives CASSRTPRGLMNTEAFF.

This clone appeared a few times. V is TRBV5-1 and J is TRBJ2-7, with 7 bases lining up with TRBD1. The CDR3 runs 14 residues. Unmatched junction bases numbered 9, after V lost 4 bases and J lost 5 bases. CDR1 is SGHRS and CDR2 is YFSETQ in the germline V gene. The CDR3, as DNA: TGCGCCAGCAGCGAAACGACAGGGCGCAACGAGCAGTACTTC. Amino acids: CASSETTGRNEQYF.

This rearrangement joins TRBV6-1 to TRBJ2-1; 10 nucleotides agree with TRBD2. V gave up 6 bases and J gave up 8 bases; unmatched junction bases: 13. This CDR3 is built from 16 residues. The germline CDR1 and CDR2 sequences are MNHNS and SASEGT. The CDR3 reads CASRERPSGRFDEQFF. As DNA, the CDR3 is TGTGCCAGCAGGGAACGGCCTAGCGGGAGATTCGATGAGCAGTTCTTC.

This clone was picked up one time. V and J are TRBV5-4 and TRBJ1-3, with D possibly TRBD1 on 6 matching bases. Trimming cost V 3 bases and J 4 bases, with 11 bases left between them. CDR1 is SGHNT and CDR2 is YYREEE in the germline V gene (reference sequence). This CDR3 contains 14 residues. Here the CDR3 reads CASSSQGSGNTIYF. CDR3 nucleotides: TGTGCCAGCAGCTCACAGGGATCCGGAAACACCATATATTTT.

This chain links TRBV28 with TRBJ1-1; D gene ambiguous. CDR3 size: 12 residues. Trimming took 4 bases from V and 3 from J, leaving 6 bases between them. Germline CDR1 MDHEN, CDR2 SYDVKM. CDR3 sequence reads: CASSYPYTEAFF. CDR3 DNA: TGTGCCAGCAGTTATCCGTACACTGAAGCTTTCTTT.

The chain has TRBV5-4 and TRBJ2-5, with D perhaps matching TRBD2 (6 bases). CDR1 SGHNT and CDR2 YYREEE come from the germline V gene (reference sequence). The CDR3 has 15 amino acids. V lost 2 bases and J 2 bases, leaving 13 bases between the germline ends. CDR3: CASSFSKGRQETQYF. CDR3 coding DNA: TGTGCCAGCAGCTTTTCAAAGGGGAGGCAAGAGACCCAGTACTTC.

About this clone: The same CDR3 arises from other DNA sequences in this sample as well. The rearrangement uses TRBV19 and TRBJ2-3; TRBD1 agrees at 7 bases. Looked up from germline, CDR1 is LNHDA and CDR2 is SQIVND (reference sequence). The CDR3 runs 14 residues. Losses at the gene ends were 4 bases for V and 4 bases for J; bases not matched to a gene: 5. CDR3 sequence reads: CASSTLRGPDTQYF. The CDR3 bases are TGTGCCAGTAGTACCCTGAGGGGGCCAGATACGCAGTATTTT.

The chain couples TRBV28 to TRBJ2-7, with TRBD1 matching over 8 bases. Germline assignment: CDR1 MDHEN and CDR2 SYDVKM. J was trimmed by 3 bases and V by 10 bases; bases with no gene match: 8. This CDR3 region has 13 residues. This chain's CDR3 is CATWTGRLYEQYF. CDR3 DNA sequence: TGTGCCACCTGGACAGGGAGACTCTACGAGCAGTACTTC.

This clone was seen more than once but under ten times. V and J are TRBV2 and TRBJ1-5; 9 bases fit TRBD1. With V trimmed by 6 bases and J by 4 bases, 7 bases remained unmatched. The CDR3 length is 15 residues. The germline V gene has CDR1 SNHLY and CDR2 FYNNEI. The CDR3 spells CASRTGTGFNQPQHF. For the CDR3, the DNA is TGTGCCAGCAGGACCGGGACAGGGTTTAATCAGCCCCAGCATTTT.